This T cell receptor (beta chain) was identified in a study of cytomegalovirus exposure and HLA in healthy donors. Findings and limits, study-wide: TCR beta V segments were, for the most part, productive about 87% or about 30% of the time in an earlier analysis. Across all donors, roughly uniform sequencing depth was an assumption of the presence/absence analyses. A later analysis associated around 17,000 TCR beta sequences with HLA alleles at a 0.05 false discovery rate.

V lost 2 bases to trimming and J lost 4 bases; unmatched junction nucleotides: 6. This CDR3 is 15 amino acids long. Looked up from germline, CDR1 is MGHRA and CDR2 is YSYEKL. This clone was detected only once. Its antigen is currently unknown. Primers included in the PCR were 60 Vbeta and 13 Jbeta primers. Generated by immunoSEQ multiplex PCR, the TCRdb table keeps only in-frame clones and is missing some. The sample records roughly 180,000 clones, about 79% being singletons. Sequencing used PBMCs. The rearrangement links TRBV4-1 to TRBJ2-3; TRBD2 aligns across 7 bases. The sequence was collected from a man aged 45-60 years in good health and CMV-seropositive. This CDR3 is CASSQNYRGADTQYF. In nucleotides, the CDR3 is TGCGCCAGCAGCCAAAATTACCGGGGGGCAGATACGCAGTATTTT.